One sample yielded the 31 T cell receptor beta chains listed below, sequenced in a study of CD8+ T cells in alopecia areata. Treatment specified: oral pan-JAK inhibitor, 5-10 mg twice daily. Extracted from the samples, RNA was reverse transcribed into cDNA to serve as the sequencing template. Sequenced by immunoSEQ multiplex PCR; TCRdb stores in-frame clones only, minus some. The repertoire holds nearly 110,000 clones, with 84% as singletons. The input for sequencing was CD8+ T cells sorted from blood, taken at week 24, from a patient treated with tofacitinib. The receptors shown here come from a human donor with alopecia areata.

Of note for this clone: Its ends do not fully match the called genes, so a read error is possible. The chain links TRBV9 to TRBJ1-1; D not certain. There are 13 residues in the CDR3. Looked up from germline, CDR1 is SGDLS and CDR2 is YYNGEE. The DNA of the CDR3 is TGTGCCAGCAGCGTACTGGAGAACACCGAAGCTTTCTTT. The encoded protein is CASSVLENTEAFF.

The CDR3 loop reads CAIRQGKLHNEQFF. CDR3 DNA sequence: TGTGCCATCAGGCAGGGGAAGCTACACAATGAGCAGTTCTTC. The chain is built from TRBV10-3 and TRBJ2-1, with D possibly TRBD1 on 6 matching bases. Germline loops: CDR1 ENHRY, CDR2 SYGVKD. The ends were cut back, 6 bases at V and 5 bases at J, with 14 bases in the middle. The CDR3 runs to 14 residues.

CDR3 DNA sequence: TGCAGCGTTGGGGAAAGTGGAGATACGCAGTATTTT. Its translation is CSVGESGDTQYF. The chain recombines TRBV29-1 with TRBJ2-3; unclear D gene. The ends were cut back, 4 bases at V and 5 bases at J, with 10 bases in the middle. The CDR3 is 12 amino acids. Germline V gene sequence: CDR1 SQVTM, CDR2 ANQGSEA.

This clone was seen only once. The chain couples TRBV15 to TRBJ1-4; TRBD1 is a possible D gene (5 bases). Germline assignment: CDR1 LNHNV and CDR2 YYDKDF (reference sequence). V was trimmed by 1 base and J by 1 base, leaving 10 bases between them. The CDR3 covers 16 residues. The CDR3 here is CATSRVGGGTNEKLFF. The CDR3 region has the DNA TGTGCCACCAGCAGAGTCGGGGGAGGAACTAATGAAAAACTGTTTTTT.

The rearrangement joins TRBV5-6 to TRBJ1-1; D gene ambiguous. The germline V gene has CDR1 SGHDT and CDR2 YYEEEE. Between the trimmed V and J ends, which lost 2 bases and 0 bases, there was a span of 11 bases. The CDR3 covers 15 residues. CDR3 loop: CASSFGEYLNTEAFF. CDR3 in DNA: TGTGCCAGCAGCTTTGGAGAGTACCTGAACACTGAAGCTTTCTTT.

This rearrangement joins TRBV6-1 to TRBJ2-7, with D tentatively TRBD1 (6 bases). Germline CDR1 and CDR2: MNHNS and SASEGT. The CDR3 extends over 16 amino acids. The ends were cut back, 3 bases at V and 4 bases at J, with 19 bases in the middle. The CDR3, as DNA: TGTGCCAGCAGTGAGGGTAGAGCAGGGGCTGGGTACGAGCAGTACTTC. The encoded protein is CASSEGRAGAGYEQYF.

J is TRBJ2-7 and V is TRBV27; 11 nucleotides line up with TRBD2. The length of the CDR3 is 14 residues. V dropped 5 bases and J dropped 2; count of bases not matched to a gene: 2. In germline, CDR1 is MNHEY, CDR2 SMNVEV (reference sequence). This CDR3 is CASSLTSGAYEQYF. In DNA form, the CDR3 reads TGTGCCAGCAGTCTGACTAGCGGGGCCTACGAGCAGTACTTC.

This chain links TRBV14 with TRBJ2-7, with D perhaps TRBD1 or TRBD2 (5 bases each). This CDR3 has 15 residues. V gave up 3 bases and J gave up 0 bases, with 12 bases separating them. Germline CDR1 reads SGHDN; CDR2 reads FVKESK. CDR3 residues: CASSQLGDGSYEQYF. The CDR3, as DNA: TGTGCCAGCAGCCAGTTAGGGGACGGCTCCTACGAGCAGTACTTC.

The gene calls are TRBV2 and TRBJ2-1, with D unclear. The V end lost 3 bases, the J end lost 8 bases, and 8 bases lay between the germline ends. CDR1 and CDR2 from the germline V gene are SNHLY and FYNNEI. The CDR3 loop spans 12 amino acids. The CDR3 loop is CASSDLGDEQFF. For the CDR3, the DNA is TGTGCCAGCAGTGATTTGGGCGATGAGCAGTTCTTC.

The chain links TRBV7-6 to TRBJ2-5, with 7 bases that match TRBD1. V lost 6 bases to trimming and J lost 2 bases; unmatched junction nucleotides: 9. Per the germline V gene, CDR1 is SGHVS and CDR2 is FNYEAQ. The CDR3 extends over 15 amino acids. In nucleotides, the CDR3 is TGTGCCAGCAGGGCCGGGACAGAGATTCAAGAGACCCAGTACTTC. Translated, it gives CASRAGTEIQETQYF.

The rearrangement links TRBV2 to TRBJ2-1; D is unresolved. Per germline, CDR1 SNHLY and CDR2 FYNNEI. CDR3 length equals 10 residues. The CDR3 is CVSSEDEQFF. CDR3 DNA sequence: TGTGTCTCTTCAGAGGATGAGCAGTTCTTC.

The CDR3 spells CSPSGQRGTYEQYF. CDR3 coding DNA: TGCAGCCCTTCTGGACAGAGGGGCACCTACGAGCAGTACTTC. J is TRBJ2-7 and V is TRBV29-1, with D maybe TRBD1 (6 bases). In germline, CDR1 is SQVTM, CDR2 ANQGSEA. CDR3 length: 14 amino acids. V was trimmed by 8 bases and J by 2 bases, leaving 19 bases between them.

This chain joins TRBV4-3 and TRBJ1-6; possibly TRBD1 for D (6 bases). From germline, CDR1 is LGHNA and CDR2 YSLEER. The CDR3 has 16 residues. V gave up 4 bases and J gave up 2 bases, with 12 bases separating them. This CDR3 is CASSPRGGTYNSPLHF. In DNA form, the CDR3 reads TGCGCCAGCAGCCCGCGAGGGGGGACCTATAATTCACCCCTCCACTTT.

The chain couples TRBV2 to TRBJ2-6; weak D call: TRBD1 (6 bases). V lost 8 bases, J lost 0 bases, and 11 bases lay in between. Germline V CDR1 and CDR2: SNHLY, FYNNEI. CDR3 length: 15 amino acids. CDR3 nucleotides: TGTGCCAGCGAGGACAGAACCTCTGGGGCCAACGTCCTGACTTTC. It translates to CASEDRTSGANVLTF.

The chain combines TRBV7-2 with TRBJ2-3, with 7 bases matching TRBD2. CDR1 is SGHTA, CDR2 FQGNSA, per germline. With 6 bases clipped from V and 1 base from J, the junction kept 10 bases outside the gene matches. The CDR3 has 16 residues. CDR3 nucleotides: TGTGCCAGCAGTCCGGAGGTCCTAGCGGGCACAGATACGCAGTATTTT. Protein sequence: CASSPEVLAGTDTQYF.

This chain links TRBV7-3 with TRBJ2-1, with a possible D match to TRBD2 (5 bases). Trimming shortened V by 1 base and J by 8 bases, and 12 bases separated the two germline ends. The CDR3 sequence is 14 residues long. Germline-derived CDR1 and CDR2 are SGHTA and FQGTGA. CDR3 loop: CASSLNSGVHEQFF. CDR3 DNA: TGTGCCAGCAGCTTAAATTCCGGGGTACATGAGCAGTTCTTC. Full variable domain (remainder filled in from reference TRBV7-3 and TRBJ2-1): GAGVSQTPSNKVTEKGKYVELRCDPISGHTALYWYRQSLGQGPEFLIYFQGTGAADDSGLPNDRFFAVRPEGSVSTLKIQRTERGDSAVYLCASSLNSGVHEQFFGPGTRLTVL.

The chain recombines TRBV5-5 with TRBJ2-7; D not resolved. Germline V lookup: CDR1 SGHKS, CDR2 YYEKEE (reference sequence). The CDR3 is 15 amino acids. The V end was cut by 0 bases, the J end by 3 bases, with 13 bases between. The CDR3 here is CASSLVAFSYYEQYF. The CDR3 nucleotides read TGTGCCAGCAGCTTGGTTGCTTTCTCCTACTACGAGCAGTACTTC.

The chain employs TRBV4-1 and TRBJ2-5; 7 positions match TRBD1. The CDR3 has 14 residues. V shed 4 bases, J shed 1 base, and the junction held 3 bases outside the gene matches. CDR1 and CDR2 (germline): MGHRA, YSYEKL. For the CDR3, the DNA is TGCGCCAGCAGCCCGGGACAGTTCCAAGAGACCCAGTACTTC. It yields the protein CASSPGQFQETQYF.

The V and J genes are TRBV9 and TRBJ2-7; perhaps D is TRBD1 or TRBD2 (5 bases each). The CDR3 totals 14 residues. Germline lookup yields CDR1 SGDLS and CDR2 YYNGEE. V lost 0 bases and J 1 base, leaving 8 bases between the germline ends. CDR3 nucleotide sequence: TGTGCCAGCAGCGTAGGGTGGGGGTCCTACGAGCAGTACTTC. This codes for CASSVGWGSYEQYF. Using reference TRBV9 and TRBJ2-7 for the parts outside the CDR3, the full variable domain is DSGVTQTPKHLITATGQRVTLRCSPRSGDLSVYWYQQSLDQGLQFLIQYYNGEERAKGNILERFSAQQFPDLHSELNLSSLELGDSALYFCASSVGWGSYEQYFGPGTRLTVT.

The CDR3 DNA follows: TGTGCCAGTAGTGGCCGGACAGGCACAGATACGCAGTATTTT. It codes for CASSGRTGTDTQYF. J is TRBJ2-3 and V is TRBV19; maybe TRBD1 (6 bases). The germline V gene encodes CDR1 LNHDA and CDR2 SQIVND (reference sequence). The CDR3 is made up of 14 amino acids. V was shortened by 5 bases and J by 1 base, with 10 bases between the two germline ends.

The V call is TRBV5-6, the J call TRBJ2-7; D possibly corresponds to TRBD2 (7 bases). Germline CDR1 and CDR2: SGHDT and YYEEEE. This CDR3 contains 13 residues. With 4 bases removed from V and 0 bases from J, the gap between germline ends came to 8 bases. The DNA for the CDR3 is TGTGCCAGCAGCCGGGGGGCCTCCTACGAGCAGTACTTC. This sequence encodes CASSRGASYEQYF.

The V and J genes are TRBV27 and TRBJ1-1; D may be TRBD1 (5 bases). Deletions cut 0 bases from V and 0 bases from J, with 14 bases between. This CDR3 spans 17 amino acids. Germline-derived CDR1 and CDR2 are MNHEY and SMNVEV (reference sequence). The CDR3 bases are TGTGCCAGCAGTTTATCATCAGGGATCGGGATGAACACTGAAGCTTTCTTT. Amino acids: CASSLSSGIGMNTEAFF.

As DNA, the CDR3 is TGTGCCAGCAGCCTTCGGGGGCAGACTAGCACAGATACGCAGTATTTT. It is translated as CASSLRGQTSTDTQYF. V usage is TRBV4-2 and J usage is TRBJ2-3, with D perhaps given as TRBD1 or TRBD2 (6 bases each). From germline, CDR1 is LGHNA and CDR2 YNFKEQ. This CDR3 has 16 amino acids. V was shortened by 4 bases and J by 0 bases, with 14 bases between the two germline ends.

This chain uses TRBV7-2 with TRBJ1-5, with a tentative D call TRBD1 (5 bases). The V gene's germline CDR1 is SGHTA and CDR2 FQGNSA. The V end was cut by 5 bases, the J end by 0 bases, with 14 bases between. The CDR3 is 16 amino acids. The CDR3 protein is CASSPLLGPSNQPQHF. For the CDR3, the DNA is TGTGCCAGCAGCCCCCTGTTGGGACCTAGCAATCAGCCCCAGCATTTT.

The chain couples TRBV7-9 to TRBJ1-1; 7 nucleotides match TRBD1. CDR3 length: 16 amino acids. Germline values: CDR1 SEHNR, CDR2 FQNEAQ (reference sequence). Trimming at V came to 5 bases and at J to 2 bases, leaving 11 bases not matched to a gene. CDR3 loop: CASSQSIKGANTEAFF. The CDR3 DNA reads TGTGCCAGCAGCCAATCCATAAAGGGGGCAAACACTGAAGCTTTCTTT.

Worth noting for this clone: One end of the junction varies from germline; a read error may be responsible. This chain uses TRBV12-5 with TRBJ2-1, with D hard to call. This CDR3 comprises 14 residues. CDR1 is LGHNT, CDR2 FRNRAP, per germline. The CDR3 DNA reads as TGTGCTAGTGGTCCCGCATCCTCCTACGATGAGCAGTTCTTC. It is translated as CASGPASSYDEQFF.

The rearrangement joins TRBV7-2 to TRBJ2-1; D is ambiguous. The ends were cut back, 3 bases at V and 0 bases at J, with 9 bases in the middle. Germline values: CDR1 SGHTA, CDR2 FQGNSA. CDR3 length: 15 residues. The DNA of the CDR3 is TGTGCCAGCAGCTTGCTACACACCTCCTACAATGAGCAGTTCTTC. Residues: CASSLLHTSYNEQFF.

This chain uses TRBV2 with TRBJ2-5; 7 nucleotides agree with TRBD1. Per germline, CDR1 SNHLY and CDR2 FYNNEI. The CDR3 has 14 residues. After removal of 10 bases from V and 3 bases from J, the junction contained 11 bases not matched to a gene. The CDR3 here is CATLGLGQKETQYF. Written as DNA, the CDR3 is TGTGCCACTCTCGGACTGGGACAGAAAGAGACCCAGTACTTC.

The chain couples TRBV2 to TRBJ1-1; D is unclear. This CDR3 region has 11 residues. The germline V gene has CDR1 SNHLY and CDR2 FYNNEI. The ends were cut back, 5 bases at V and 0 bases at J, with 1 base in the middle. The CDR3 sequence is CASSLNTEAFF. The CDR3 nucleotides are TGTGCCAGCAGTCTGAACACTGAAGCTTTCTTT. The full variable domain, completed using reference TRBV2 and TRBJ1-1, is EPEVTQTPSHQVTQMGQEVILRCVPISNHLYFYWYRQILGQKVEFLVSFYNNEISEKSEIFDDQFSVERPDGSNFTLKIRSTKLEDSAMYFCASSLNTEAFFGQGTRLTVV.

The genes are TRBV15 and TRBJ2-1; TRBD2 matches at 13 bases. Looked up from germline, CDR1 is LNHNV and CDR2 is YYDKDF (reference sequence). The CDR3 sequence is 18 residues long. Unmatched junction bases numbered 5, after V lost 1 base and J lost 2 bases. The CDR3 DNA reads TGTGCCACCAGCAGAGGGACTAGCGGGGGAGCGGCCTACAATGAGCAGTTCTTC. Amino acid sequence: CATSRGTSGGAAYNEQFF.

The chain couples TRBV5-5 to TRBJ2-3, with TRBD2 matching over 12 bases. V shed 4 bases, J shed 2 bases, and the junction held 5 bases outside the gene matches. Germline CDR1 and CDR2: SGHKS and YYEKEE (reference sequence). The CDR3 has 16 residues. For the CDR3, the DNA is TGTGCCAGCAGCCCGTGGACTAGCGGGGTCACAGATACGCAGTATTTT. It yields the protein CASSPWTSGVTDTQYF. The whole variable domain, filled in from reference TRBV5-5 and TRBJ2-3, reads DAGVTQSPTHLIKTRGQQVTLRCSPISGHKSVSWYQQVLGQGPQFIFQYYEKEERGRGNFPDRFSARQFPNYSSELNVNALLLGDSALYLCASSPWTSGVTDTQYFGPGTRLTVL.